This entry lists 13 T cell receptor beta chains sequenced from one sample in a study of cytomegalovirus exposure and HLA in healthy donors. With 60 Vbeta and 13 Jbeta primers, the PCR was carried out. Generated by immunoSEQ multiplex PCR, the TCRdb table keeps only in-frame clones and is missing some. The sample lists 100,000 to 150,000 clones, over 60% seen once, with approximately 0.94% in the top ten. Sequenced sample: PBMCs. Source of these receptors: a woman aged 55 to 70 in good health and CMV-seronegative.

The CDR3 sequence: CASSQVYGRGTGGGYGYTF. CDR3 nucleotide sequence: TGCGCCAGCAGCCAAGTATATGGTCGGGGTACAGGGGGAGGCTATGGCTACACCTTC. The genes are TRBV4-1 and TRBJ1-2; 8 nucleotides align to TRBD1. The CDR3 consists of 19 residues. Unmatched junction bases numbered 17, after V lost 1 base and J lost 4 bases. Germline CDR1 and CDR2: MGHRA and YSYEKL.

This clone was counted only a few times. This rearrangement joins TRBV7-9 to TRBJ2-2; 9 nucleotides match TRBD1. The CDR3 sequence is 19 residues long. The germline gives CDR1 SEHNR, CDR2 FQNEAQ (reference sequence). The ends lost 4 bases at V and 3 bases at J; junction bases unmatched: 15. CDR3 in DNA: TGTGCCAGCAGCTCTTTTGGGACAGGGCCGTCCCCCTACACCGGGGAGCTGTTTTTT. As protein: CASSSFGTGPSPYTGELFF.

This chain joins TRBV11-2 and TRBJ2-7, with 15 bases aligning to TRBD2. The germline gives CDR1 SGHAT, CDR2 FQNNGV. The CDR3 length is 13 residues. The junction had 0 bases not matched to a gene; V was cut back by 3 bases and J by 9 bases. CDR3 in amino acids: CASSLGLAGGQYF. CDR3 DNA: TGTGCCAGCAGCTTGGGACTAGCGGGGGGGCAGTACTTC.

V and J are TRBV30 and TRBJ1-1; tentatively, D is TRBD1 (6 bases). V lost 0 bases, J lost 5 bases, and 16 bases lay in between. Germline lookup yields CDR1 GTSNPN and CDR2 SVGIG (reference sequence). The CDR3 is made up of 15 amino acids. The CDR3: CAWSVGGAMSTEAFF. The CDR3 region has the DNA TGTGCCTGGAGTGTAGGGGGGGCGATGAGTACTGAAGCTTTCTTT.

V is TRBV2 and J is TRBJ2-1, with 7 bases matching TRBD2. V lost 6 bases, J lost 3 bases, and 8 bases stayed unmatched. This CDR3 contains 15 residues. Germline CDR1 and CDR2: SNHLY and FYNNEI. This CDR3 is CASSLRAGIYNEQFF. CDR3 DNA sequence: TGTGCCAGCAGCTTACGAGCGGGGATCTACAATGAGCAGTTCTTC.

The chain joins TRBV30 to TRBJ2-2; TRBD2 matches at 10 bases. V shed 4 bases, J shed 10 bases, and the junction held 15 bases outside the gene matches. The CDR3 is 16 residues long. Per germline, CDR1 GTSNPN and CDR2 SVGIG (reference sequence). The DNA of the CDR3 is TGTGCCTGGACGGCTCTAGCGGGAGTAGGAACTGAGGAGCTGTTTTTT. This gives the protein CAWTALAGVGTEELFF.

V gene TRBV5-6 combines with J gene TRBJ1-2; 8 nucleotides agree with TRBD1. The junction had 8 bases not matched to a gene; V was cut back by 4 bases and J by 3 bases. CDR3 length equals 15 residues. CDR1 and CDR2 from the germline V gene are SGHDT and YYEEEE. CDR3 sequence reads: CASSPDRGAHYGYTF. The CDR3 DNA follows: TGTGCCAGCAGCCCTGACAGGGGAGCCCACTATGGCTACACCTTC.

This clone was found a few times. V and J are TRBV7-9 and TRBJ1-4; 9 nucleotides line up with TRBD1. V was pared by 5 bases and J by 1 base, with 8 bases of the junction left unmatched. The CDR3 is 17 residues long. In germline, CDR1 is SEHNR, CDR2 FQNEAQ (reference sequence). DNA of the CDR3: TGTGCCAGCAGCACAACGGACAGGGGCAGAACTAATGAAAAACTGTTTTTT. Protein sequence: CASSTTDRGRTNEKLFF.

The DNA for the CDR3 is TGTGCCAGCAGCTTAGTCCCAGCGGGGGGTTACAATGAGCAGTTCTTC. Its protein is CASSLVPAGGYNEQFF. The gene calls are TRBV11-2 and TRBJ2-1; TRBD2 matches at 9 bases. CDR1 SGHAT and CDR2 FQNNGV come from the germline V gene. The CDR3 is 16 residues long. Trimming cost V 1 base and J 4 bases; bases outside gene matches: 5. The full variable domain, in which reference TRBV11-2 and TRBJ2-1 provide the parts outside the CDR3, is EAGVAQSPRYKIIEKRQSVAFWCNPISGHATLYWYQQILGQGPKLLIQFQNNGVVDDSQLPKDRFSAERLKGVDSTLKIQPAKLEDSAVYLCASSLVPAGGYNEQFFGPGTRLTVL.

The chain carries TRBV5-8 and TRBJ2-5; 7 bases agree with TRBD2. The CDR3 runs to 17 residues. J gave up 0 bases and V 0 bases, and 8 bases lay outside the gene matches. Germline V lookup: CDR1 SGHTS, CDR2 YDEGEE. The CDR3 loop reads CASSLVSGLRYQETQYF. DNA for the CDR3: TGTGCCAGCAGCTTGGTTAGCGGGTTGAGGTACCAAGAGACCCAGTACTTC.

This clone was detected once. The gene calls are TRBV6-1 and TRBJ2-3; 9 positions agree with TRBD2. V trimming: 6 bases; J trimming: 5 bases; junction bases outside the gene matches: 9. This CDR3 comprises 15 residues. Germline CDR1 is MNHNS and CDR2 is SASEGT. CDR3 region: CASSPRGRGGDTQYF. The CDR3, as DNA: TGTGCCAGCAGCCCAAGGGGGCGGGGGGGAGATACGCAGTATTTT.

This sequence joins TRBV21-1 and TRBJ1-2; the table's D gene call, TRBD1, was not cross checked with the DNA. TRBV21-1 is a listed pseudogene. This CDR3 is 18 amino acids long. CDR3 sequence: CASSTRQRQERTPFGYTF. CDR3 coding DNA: TGTGCCAGCAGCACGCGCCAACGACAGGAACGGACCCCCTTCGGCTACACCTTC.

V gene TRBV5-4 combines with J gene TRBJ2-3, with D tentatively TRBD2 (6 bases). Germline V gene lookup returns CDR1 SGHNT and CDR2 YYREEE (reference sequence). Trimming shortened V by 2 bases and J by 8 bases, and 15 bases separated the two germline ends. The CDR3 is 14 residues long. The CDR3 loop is CASSFGGRKGTQYF. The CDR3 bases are TGTGCCAGCAGCTTCGGTGGGAGGAAGGGTACGCAGTATTTT.